This TCR beta chain was obtained from a study of blood T cell repertoires in COVID-19 (dated by TCRdb to about 2020). At the level of the whole study: Samples from collaborators originated in the United States, Italy and Spain and spanned both the acute and convalescent phases of COVID-19. A de-identified subject ID, COVID-19 status, age in years and sex were almost always included in the sample metadata. The material from the prospective study consisted of cDNA or gDNA derived from T cells, B-cell-depleted T cells, or PBMCs. Where HLA class I and class II types were available, the types were taken from metadata supplied by the sample provider, not from assay-based typing. The dataset comprised deeply sampled blood TCRbeta repertoires from subjects exposed to, actively infected with, or recovered from COVID-19. Samples came from the ongoing ImmuneRACE study (first 160 participants) plus 1,254 subjects from 6 global collaborators. The repertoires were released in a freely available public database meant as a resource for research on the immune response to SARS-CoV-2.

General conclusions and limits of the study: The amount of clinical and demographic metadata varied by source and participant and was provided uncurated.

The immunoSEQ Assay, a bias-controlled multiplex PCR, was used to amplify TCRbeta CDR3 regions from genomic DNA. Concerning the study's data processing: The number of nucleated cells in each sample was estimated by amplification of reference gene primers within the assay. To quantify the absolute abundance of each unique TCRbeta CDR3 rearrangement, sequence reads were collapsed and filtered. For each sample, productive Simpson clonality was calculated as the square root of Simpson's diversity index across productive rearrangements. In its TCRdb copy, this immuneACCESS table keeps in-frame sequences only and misses some clones. Where compared with another copy, unresolved V genes explain less than half of these, and the others have no known cause. The DNA gave D and trimming, while V, J and clone size come from that table. The sample has more than 150,000 clones on record, approximately 91% of them singletons. The ten largest clonotypes hold about 0.54% of the sample.

The germline V gene (reference sequence) yields SGHAT for CDR1 and FQDESV for CDR2. Its CDR3 holds 14 amino acids, cysteine through phenylalanine. The sequence is cut down to CDR3 DNA, 42 bases in frame from base 1. With regard to this clone: No cognate antigen has been identified for it. One end of the junction does not line up with germline, which may come from a read error.

Whole blood was collected in K2EDTA tubes by collaborating institutions according to the institutions' own protocols. For TCRbeta analysis, collaborator samples were shipped as frozen whole blood, as isolated PBMCs, or as DNA extracted from either sample type. Sample: peripheral blood. This sequence uses TRBV11-1 and TRBJ2-1; 7 nucleotides in the junction match TRBD1. This TCR derives from a man in his fifties with acute or convalescent COVID-19. This receptor has the CDR3 CASSIIGQANKQFF. The DNA sequence is given as TGTGCCAGCAGCATTATTGGACAGGCCAATAAGCAGTTCTTC.